This T cell receptor (beta chain) stems from a study of blood T cell repertoires in COVID-19 (dated by TCRdb to the early 2020s). Study-level background: Collaborator samples came from the United States, Italy and Spain and covered acute and convalescent phases of COVID-19. The material from the prospective study consisted of cDNA or gDNA derived from T cells, B-cell-depleted T cells, or PBMCs. Deeply sampled blood TCRbeta repertoires from subjects exposed to, actively infected with, or recovered from COVID-19 were included in the dataset. The repertoires were made available in a free public database intended to serve as a resource for research on the immune response to SARS-CoV-2. Samples were obtained from the ongoing ImmuneRACE study (first 160 participants) and from about 1,300 subjects provided by 6 global collaborators. Sample metadata almost always included a de-identified subject ID, COVID-19 status, age in years and sex. Where available, HLA class I and class II types were taken from metadata supplied by the sample provider and were not determined by assay-based typing.

The collaborating institutions used their own protocols to collect whole blood in K2EDTA tubes. For TCRbeta analysis, collaborator samples were shipped as frozen whole blood, as isolated PBMCs, or as DNA extracted from either sample type. TCRbeta CDR3 regions were amplified from genomic DNA using the immunoSEQ Assay, a bias-controlled multiplex PCR. As for the original processing: Nucleated cell counts per sample were estimated from amplification of reference gene primers within the assay. Sequence reads were collapsed and filtered to measure the absolute abundance of every unique TCRbeta CDR3 rearrangement. For each sample, productive Simpson clonality was calculated by taking the square root of Simpson's diversity index across productive rearrangements. Sourced from immuneACCESS, this table was stored by TCRdb with only in-frame sequences that have V and J called. A share of the clones is absent; for the studies checked, an unresolved V gene accounts for under half, and the remainder has no known explanation. V and J calls and clone size are copied from that table; D and trimming were computed from the DNA. The table for this sample lists some 150,000 clones; roughly 87% of them were counted only once. The top ten hold 0.95% of the sample.

V gives up 3 bases and J gives up 5 bases, and the segment between their germline ends measures 13 bases. CDR3 length: 13 amino acids, cysteine to phenylalanine. The kept DNA is CDR3 alone, 39 bases in frame from the first base. The CDR1 and CDR2 encoded by the germline V gene (reference sequence) are GTSNPN and SVGIG. This clone has a handful of counts. No cognate antigen has been identified for it. Per-nucleotide qualities are absent, and no much larger clonotype sits a single base away. Findings and caveats that apply to the study as a whole: How much clinical and demographic metadata was included differed by source and by participant, and the metadata was provided uncurated.

The clonotype originates from a woman in her fifties or sixties with acute or convalescent COVID-19. This receptor chain uses TRBV30 and TRBJ1-1; D gene: possibly TRBD1, on 5 matching bases. Sequences were obtained from peripheral blood. The base sequence is TGTGCCTGGAGGTCTCGGGGGGATACTGAAGCTTTCTTT. Its translation is CAWRSRGDTEAFF.